Sequencing of this T cell receptor (beta chain) was carried out in a study of CD8+CD57+ T cells in acquired aplastic anemia. Study background: Sorted CD4+ and CD8+ cells gave a mean 3.2 ug DNA, range about 0.19 to 27.4 ug.

In patients chosen for sequencing, flow cytometry had shown CD8+CD57+ cell expansion. Every one of the patients had aplastic anemia (severe, acquired). Looked up from germline, CDR1 is MGHDK and CDR2 is SYGVNS. The CDR3 contains 17 residues. V lost 4 bases, J lost 7 bases, and 15 bases stayed unmatched. Genomic DNA acted as the template from which TCR beta VDJ combination and CDR3 sequence profiling were carried out. A single record per CDR3 protein comes from TCRdb applying MiXCR to the reads. The data contain over 250,000 distinct CDR3 sequences, about 50% of them singletons. A note on this clonotype: Its antigen is currently unknown.

Study-wide points: Levels of CD8+ Simpson's diversity were not significantly distinct in patients versus controls. Some 31 shared CD8+ CDR3s appeared highly expressed within patients' immunodominant clones.

The chain carries TRBV25-1 and TRBJ1-4, with TRBD1 identical over 7 bases. This TCR derives from a human donor with aplastic anemia. Sequencing was performed on sorted CD4+, CD8+, or CD8+CD57+ T cells (not recorded which) from PBMCs. CDR3 residues: CASSGDRVRGAREKLFF. CDR3 sequence (DNA): TGTGCCAGCAGTGGTGATCGAGTCAGGGGGGCCCGTGAAAAACTGTTTTTT.